This record looks at one TCR beta chain sequence and its context. The data were obtained in a study of blood T cell repertoires in COVID-19. TCRdb's table, derived via immunoSEQ multiplex PCR, lists solely in-frame clones and lacks some. The sample has 140,000 or so clones; 70% to 85% are singletons. The CDR3 runs to 14 residues. V was clipped by 6 bases and J by 4 bases; unmatched bases: 7. Germline V gene data show CDR1 as LNHDA and CDR2 as SQIVND (reference sequence). Specimen: peripheral blood. This sequence originates from a woman of 80 years or more with acute or convalescent COVID-19. The V call is TRBV19, the J call TRBJ2-7; 9 bases line up with TRBD1. The DNA of the CDR3 is TGTGCCAGTAGCGAGGGACAGGGAAAGTACGAGCAGTACTTC. Protein: CASSEGQGKYEQYF.